This T cell receptor beta chain was identified during a study of blood T cell repertoires in COVID-19. After removal of 5 bases from V and 3 bases from J, the junction contained 4 bases not matched to a gene. Looked up from germline, CDR1 is SGHNT and CDR2 is YENEEA. The CDR3 covers 13 residues. The authors' processing: Researchers report that nucleated cell counts were estimated from reference gene primer amplification. Clones were read by immunoSEQ multiplex PCR, and TCRdb kept only the in-frame ones, dropping some. V and J calls and clone size are those listed in that table; D and trimming were worked out from the DNA. The sample consists of 98,000 or so clones, approximately 88% of them appearing once.

This receptor was obtained from a man aged 55 to 70 with COVID-19, enrolled during active disease. The chain uses TRBV11-3 and TRBJ2-7, with TRBD2 identical over 7 bases. The sample was peripheral blood. Here the CDR3 DNA reads TGTGCCAGCAGCCGGGGACTACACTACGAGCAGTACTTC. This sequence encodes CASSRGLHYEQYF.